The clone carrying this TCR beta chain was detected once. Its antigen is undetermined. The CDR3 covers 13 residues. V gave up 5 bases and J gave up 10 bases; unmatched junction bases: 8. CDR1 and CDR2 (germline): SGHTA, FQGNSA. Profiling relied on immunoSEQ multiplex PCR, and the TCRdb table lists in-frame clones only, not all of them. The repertoire has some 450,000 clones, about nine tenths of them found once; the top ten carry less than 5.5%. This specimen belongs to a study of Ad26.COV2.S vaccination and SARS-CoV-2 variants. Treatment indicated: roughly 19 received Ad26.COV2.S at low or high dose, single or two shots; 5 received placebo; per-sample allocation not given. The investigators took samples on day 63 after the first vaccine or placebo injection. Boston provided a donor who was an adult aged 18-55 years. Study-level points and caveats: Greater spike-specific TCR breadth was seen in vaccine recipients than in placebo recipients. Total T cell responses may have been underestimated by the TCR breadth and depth analyses.

The sequence derives from a person between 18 and 65 years old who received the Ad26.COV2.S COVID-19 vaccine or a placebo. Sequencing used peripheral blood, obtained in a trial of Ad26.COV2.S vaccine versus placebo. The chain couples TRBV7-2 to TRBJ1-5, with 7 nucleotides matching TRBD1. The DNA of the CDR3 is TGTGCCAGCAGCCCAGACAGGGTAGGACCCCAGCATTTT. Its protein is CASSPDRVGPQHF.